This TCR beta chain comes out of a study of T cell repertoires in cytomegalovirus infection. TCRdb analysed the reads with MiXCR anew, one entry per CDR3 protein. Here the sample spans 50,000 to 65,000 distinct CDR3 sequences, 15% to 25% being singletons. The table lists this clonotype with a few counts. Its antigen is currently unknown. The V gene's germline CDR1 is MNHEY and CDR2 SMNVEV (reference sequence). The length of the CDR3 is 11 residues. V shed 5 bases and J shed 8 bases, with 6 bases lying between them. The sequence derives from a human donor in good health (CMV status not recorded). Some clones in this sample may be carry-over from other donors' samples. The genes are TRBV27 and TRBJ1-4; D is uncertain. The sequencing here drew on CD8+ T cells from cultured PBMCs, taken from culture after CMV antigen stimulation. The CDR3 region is CASSPGEKLFF. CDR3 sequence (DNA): TGTGCCAGCAGTCCTGGGGAAAAACTGTTTTTT.